The present entry profiles one T cell receptor beta chain with its context. What it recognizes is unknown. The sample is drawn from a study of T cell repertoires in cytomegalovirus infection. At the level of the study: The authors used CMV epitopes that were HLA-C-restricted (recently identified) and HLA-B-restricted (well studied). CMV infection plus the matching HLA type was flagged by public TCR beta signatures. Study results and limitations: There were HLA-C-restricted CMV-specific TCR beta clonotypes dominating the ex vivo response. Cumulative frequency (of public TCR beta family members) identified carriers of CMV plus the relevant HLA.

MiXCR, run by TCRdb on the reads, gives a single entry per CDR3 protein. The data show a few hundred thousand distinct CDR3 sequences, approximately 22% seen once. Germline V CDR1 and CDR2: MDHEN, SYDVKM. V was clipped by 1 base and J by 9 bases; unmatched bases: 13. CDR3 length equals 16 residues. This sequence was found in a human donor in good health (CMV status not recorded). Some clones in this sample may be carry-over from other donors' samples. Material: cultured PBMCs, obtained from culture after CMV antigen stimulation. The V and J genes are TRBV28 and TRBJ2-7; 9 bases match TRBD1. The CDR3 nucleotides are TGTGCCAGCAGTTTATCTAAAGGACAGGGGTTCTTGGGGCAGTACTTC. It encodes CASSLSKGQGFLGQYF.